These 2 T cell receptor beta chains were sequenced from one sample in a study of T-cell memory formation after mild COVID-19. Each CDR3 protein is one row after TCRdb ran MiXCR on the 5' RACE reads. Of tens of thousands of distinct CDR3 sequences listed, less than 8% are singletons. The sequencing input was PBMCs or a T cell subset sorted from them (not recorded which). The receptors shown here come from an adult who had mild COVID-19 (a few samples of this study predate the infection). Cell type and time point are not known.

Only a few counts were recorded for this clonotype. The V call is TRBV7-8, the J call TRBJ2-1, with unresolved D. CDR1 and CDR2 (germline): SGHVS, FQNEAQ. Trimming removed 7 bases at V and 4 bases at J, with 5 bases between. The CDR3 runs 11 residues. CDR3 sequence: CASMGYNEQFF. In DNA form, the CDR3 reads TGTGCCAGCATGGGATACAATGAGCAGTTCTTC.

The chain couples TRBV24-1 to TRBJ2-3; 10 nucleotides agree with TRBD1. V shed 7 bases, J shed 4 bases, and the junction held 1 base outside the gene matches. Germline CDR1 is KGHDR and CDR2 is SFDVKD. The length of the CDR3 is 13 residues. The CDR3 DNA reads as TGTGCCACCAGAGGACAGGGGGCAGATACGCAGTATTTT. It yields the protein CATRGQGADTQYF.